These 9 T cell receptor beta chains were all obtained from the same sample, sequenced in a study of control samples from healthy donors and cancer patients. Here immunoSEQ multiplex PCR was the method, and the copy in TCRdb shows in-frame clones only, minus some. Of around 81,000 clones in the sample, over 90% were seen once. Input material: blood. These TCRs come from a woman aged 25 to 45 in good health.

In nucleotides, the CDR3 is TGTGCCAGCAGCTTGGATTGGGCTGGGGCCAACGTCCTGACTTTC. Protein: CASSLDWAGANVLTF. The rearrangement joins TRBV28 to TRBJ2-6; D remains ambiguous. V was cut by 6 bases and J by 2 bases, with 11 bases left in between. CDR3 length equals 15 residues. The germline V gene encodes CDR1 MDHEN and CDR2 SYDVKM.

The genes are TRBV5-7 and TRBJ1-2; unclear D gene. TRBV5-7 is known as an ORF, though its function is uncertain. The CDR3 runs 8 residues. V was cut by 0 bases and J by 14 bases, with 2 bases left in between. The CDR3 protein is CASSLATF. CDR3 coding DNA: TGTGCCAGCAGCTTGGCGACCTTC.

The chain carries TRBV14 and TRBJ2-1; D assignment may be TRBD1 or TRBD2 (5 bases each). The CDR3 is made up of 13 amino acids. V was cut by 4 bases and J by 4 bases, with 8 bases left in between. From germline, CDR1 is SGHDN and CDR2 FVKESK. CDR3 DNA sequence: TGTGCCAGCAGCCCGGGACCTTACAATGAGCAGTTCTTC. Translated: CASSPGPYNEQFF.

The chain couples TRBV27 to TRBJ2-7; 8 nucleotides match TRBD1. Trimming at V came to 2 bases and at J to 4 bases, leaving 7 bases not matched to a gene. CDR3 length: 15 amino acids. From germline, CDR1 is MNHEY and CDR2 SMNVEV (reference sequence). CDR3 region: CASSLQGQGGYEQYF. CDR3 sequence (DNA): TGTGCCAGCAGTTTACAAGGACAGGGAGGATACGAGCAGTACTTC.

The rearrangement links TRBV6-6 to TRBJ1-3, with D possibly matching TRBD1 (6 bases). The CDR3 length is 16 residues. Germline lookup yields CDR1 MNHNY and CDR2 SVGAGI (reference sequence). Trimming took off 4 bases at V and 0 bases at J, with 13 bases between the two ends. In DNA, the CDR3 is TGTGCCAGCAGTTTCTCACTGGACAGCTCTGGAAACACCATATATTTT. Its translation is CASSFSLDSSGNTIYF.

The chain recombines TRBV2 with TRBJ1-5; TRBD1 aligns across 9 bases. CDR3 length: 15 amino acids. Germline V lookup: CDR1 SNHLY, CDR2 FYNNEI. After removal of 6 bases from V and 7 bases from J, the junction contained 10 bases not matched to a gene. The CDR3 sequence is CASRATGGQGQPQHF. The CDR3, as DNA: TGTGCCAGCAGGGCAACAGGGGGCCAAGGCCAGCCCCAGCATTTT.

This rearrangement joins TRBV24-1 to TRBJ2-3, with 11 bases aligning to TRBD1. The CDR3 has 18 amino acids. Per the germline V gene, CDR1 is KGHDR and CDR2 is SFDVKD. V was clipped by 3 bases and J by 4 bases; unmatched bases: 11. The CDR3 DNA reads as TGTGCCACCAGTGATGATACACCGGGACAGGGGGTATCAGATACGCAGTATTTT. Translated: CATSDDTPGQGVSDTQYF.

The chain carries TRBV27 and TRBJ1-1; maybe TRBD1 (5 bases). There are 16 residues in the CDR3. Between the trimmed V and J ends, which lost 5 bases and 0 bases, there was a span of 16 bases. Germline assignment: CDR1 MNHEY and CDR2 SMNVEV (reference sequence). In DNA form, the CDR3 reads TGTGCCAGCAGTCCCCGGGCGGGGGTCGTGAACACTGAAGCTTTCTTT. Encoded protein: CASSPRAGVVNTEAFF.

V usage is TRBV5-1 and J usage is TRBJ2-7; 7 bases fit TRBD1. There are 15 residues in the CDR3. Germline CDR1 and CDR2: SGHRS and YFSETQ. V lost 2 bases, J lost 2 bases, and 7 bases stayed unmatched. CDR3 nucleotide sequence: TGCGCCAGCAGCTTATTGACAGGGCCCACCTACGAGCAGTACTTC. Residues: CASSLLTGPTYEQYF.